These 28 T cell receptor beta chains were all obtained from the same sample, sequenced in a study of shared T cell receptors in the human thymus. Assay used: immunoSEQ multiplex PCR; TCRdb lists only in-frame clones, some missing. The table records some 640,000 clones, over 75% of them present only once. This sample was also put to use in a study of human thymus T cells.

Sequencing input: thymocytes. These receptor sequences come from a boy under two years old with a congenital heart defect.

The chain links TRBV6-1 to TRBJ2-7; 11 positions match TRBD1. Germline CDR1 is MNHNS and CDR2 is SASEGT. V was clipped by 6 bases and J by 3 bases; unmatched bases: 4. The CDR3 has 14 amino acids. CDR3 residues: CASRTGTGGYEQYF. The CDR3 DNA reads TGTGCCAGCAGGACCGGGACAGGGGGCTACGAGCAGTACTTC.

The CDR3 loop reads CASSRGRPQETQYF. The CDR3 DNA sequence: TGTGCCAGCAGCAGGGGTCGGCCTCAAGAGACCCAGTACTTC. The V and J genes are TRBV28 and TRBJ2-5; tentatively, D is TRBD1 (6 bases). Trimming removed 6 bases from V and 2 bases from J, with 13 bases in between. Germline lookup yields CDR1 MDHEN and CDR2 SYDVKM. The CDR3 has 14 amino acids.

This clone has only a few counts. This chain links TRBV19 with TRBJ2-7; the D is unclear. Germline V gene lookup returns CDR1 LNHDA and CDR2 SQIVND (reference sequence). CDR3 length: 11 amino acids. V was pared by 7 bases and J by 2 bases, with 6 bases between. The CDR3 here is CASNKTYEQYF. The CDR3 region has the DNA TGTGCCAGTAACAAAACCTACGAGCAGTACTTC.

The V call is TRBV28, the J call TRBJ2-2; possible D gene TRBD1, 6 bases. CDR1 is MDHEN and CDR2 is SYDVKM in the germline V gene. The CDR3 consists of 14 residues. Deletions cut 5 bases from V and 6 bases from J, with 13 bases between. The CDR3 DNA reads TGTGCCAGCAGTCCGGGACATAGGGCCGGGGAGCTGTTTTTT. Translating it yields CASSPGHRAGELFF. Filled out from reference TRBV28 and TRBJ2-2, the complete variable domain reads DVKVTQSSRYLVKRTGEKVFLECVQDMDHENMFWYRQDPGLGLRLIYFSYDVKMKEKGDIPEGYSVSREKKERFSLILESASTNQTSMYLCASSPGHRAGELFFGEGSRLTVL.

The V and J genes are TRBV15 and TRBJ2-7; TRBD2 matches 7 bases. V lost 0 bases and J lost 5; bases outside the gene matches: 10. The CDR3 consists of 16 residues. CDR1 is LNHNV, CDR2 YYDKDF, per germline (reference sequence). This chain's CDR3 is CATSRDGRGSPNEQYF. In DNA form, the CDR3 reads TGTGCCACCAGCAGAGATGGTCGCGGGAGTCCCAACGAGCAGTACTTC.

The chain joins TRBV5-4 to TRBJ2-3; TRBD2 aligns across 11 bases. Unmatched junction bases numbered 11, after V lost 1 base and J lost 4 bases. This CDR3 is 18 amino acids long. Germline assignment: CDR1 SGHNT and CDR2 YYREEE (reference sequence). CDR3 amino acids: CASSLTSGRSLLADTQYF. CDR3 nucleotides: TGTGCCAGCAGCTTGACTAGCGGGAGAAGCCTATTGGCAGATACGCAGTATTTT.

The chain couples TRBV10-2 to TRBJ2-5; D call uncertain. CDR1 and CDR2 from the germline V gene are WSHSY and SAAADI. The V end lost 4 bases, the J end lost 2 bases, and 11 bases lay between the germline ends. The CDR3 has 14 residues. CDR3 in DNA: TGCGCCAGCAGTGGGTTACAGATTCAAGAGACCCAGTACTTC. The encoded protein is CASSGLQIQETQYF.

This chain joins TRBV11-2 and TRBJ2-7, with 7 bases matching TRBD1. Germline lookup yields CDR1 SGHAT and CDR2 FQNNGV. The CDR3 has 12 residues. After removal of 5 bases from V and 8 bases from J, the junction contained 6 bases not matched to a gene. The CDR3 DNA sequence: TGTGCCAGCAGCGGTATACAGGGGAAGCAGTACTTC. The encoded protein is CASSGIQGKQYF. Using reference TRBV11-2 and TRBJ2-7 for the parts outside the CDR3, the full variable domain is EAGVAQSPRYKIIEKRQSVAFWCNPISGHATLYWYQQILGQGPKLLIQFQNNGVVDDSQLPKDRFSAERLKGVDSTLKIQPAKLEDSAVYLCASSGIQGKQYFGPGTRLTVT.

This clone appeared a single time. For the CDR3, the DNA is TGTGCCAGCAGCCTGGGGCCCCATGAGCAGTTCTTC. This encodes CASSLGPHEQFF. J is TRBJ2-1 and V is TRBV28; D is possibly TRBD1 (5 bases). The V end was cut by 6 bases, the J end by 8 bases, with 11 bases between. Germline V CDR1 and CDR2: MDHEN, SYDVKM. The length of the CDR3 is 12 residues.

V gene TRBV14 combines with J gene TRBJ1-1; 10 bases line up with TRBD1. The CDR3 extends over 15 amino acids. The V and J ends lost 3 bases and 8 bases, in that order; junction bases with no gene match: 9. Germline CDR1 reads SGHDN; CDR2 reads FVKESK. The CDR3 protein is CASSHFDRGPREAFF. The CDR3 bases are TGTGCCAGCAGCCATTTCGACAGGGGGCCTCGAGAAGCTTTCTTT.

The gene calls are TRBV12-5 and TRBJ2-3, with TRBD2 as a possible D gene (6 bases). Trimming stripped 1 base from V and 3 bases from J, with 23 bases between. This CDR3 is built from 19 residues. Germline lookup yields CDR1 LGHNT and CDR2 FRNRAP. CDR3 bases: TGTGCTAGTGGTTTGGGGGGGTCGCGGGACCACCAAGAGACAGATACGCAGTATTTT. The encoded protein is CASGLGGSRDHQETDTQYF.

The chain combines TRBV6-1 with TRBJ2-5; tentatively, D is TRBD1 (6 bases). Per germline, CDR1 MNHNS and CDR2 SASEGT. The ends were cut back, 5 bases at V and 1 base at J, with 14 bases in the middle. The CDR3 is made up of 15 amino acids. DNA for the CDR3: TGTGCCAGCAGTCAGGCCAGGGGTTTCCAAGAGACCCAGTACTTC. Protein product: CASSQARGFQETQYF.

The chain recombines TRBV28 with TRBJ1-5; D remains unclear. The germline CDR1 and CDR2 sequences are MDHEN and SYDVKM. V dropped 5 bases and J dropped 7 bases, with 15 bases sitting between them. CDR3 length equals 14 residues. This CDR3 is CASSPLQFSQPQHF. The CDR3 DNA reads as TGTGCCAGCAGTCCATTACAGTTTTCCCAGCCCCAGCATTTT. Using reference TRBV28 and TRBJ1-5 for the parts outside the CDR3, the full variable domain is DVKVTQSSRYLVKRTGEKVFLECVQDMDHENMFWYRQDPGLGLRLIYFSYDVKMKEKGDIPEGYSVSREKKERFSLILESASTNQTSMYLCASSPLQFSQPQHFGDGTRLSIL.

This clone was detected only once. The chain links TRBV2 to TRBJ2-5; D is unresolved. From germline, CDR1 is SNHLY and CDR2 FYNNEI. Trimming pared 7 bases from V and 3 bases from J, leaving 3 bases between. The CDR3 has 10 residues. In DNA form, the CDR3 reads TGTGCCAGCACCGAAGAGACCCAGTACTTC. Residues: CASTEETQYF.

CDR3 loop: CASSLDRNYGYTF. The CDR3 bases are TGCGCCAGCAGCTTGGACAGAAACTATGGCTACACCTTC. The rearrangement uses TRBV5-1 and TRBJ1-2; no firm D call. Germline V CDR1 and CDR2: SGHRS, YFSETQ. The V end lost 0 bases, the J end lost 2 bases, and 5 bases lay between the germline ends. The CDR3 covers 13 residues.

This chain links TRBV5-8 with TRBJ1-5, with D perhaps matching TRBD1 (5 bases). Germline loops: CDR1 SGHTS, CDR2 YDEGEE. The CDR3 loop spans 18 amino acids. Trimming removed 4 bases at V and 7 bases at J, with 27 bases between. CDR3 amino acids: CASSPKTSQGEAGQPQHF. CDR3 nucleotides: TGTGCCAGCAGCCCAAAGACTAGTCAGGGTGAGGCTGGCCAGCCCCAGCATTTT.

About this clone itself: The sample holds other DNA sequences that translate to the same CDR3. The gene calls are TRBV27 and TRBJ2-2, with a tentative D call TRBD2 (5 bases). V lost 2 bases, J lost 0 bases, and 7 bases lay in between. The V gene's germline CDR1 is MNHEY and CDR2 SMNVEV (reference sequence). The CDR3 spans 15 residues. Here the CDR3 reads CASSLTGTNTGELFF. The CDR3 region has the DNA TGTGCCAGCAGTTTAACCGGGACGAACACCGGGGAGCTGTTTTTT.

The chain joins TRBV19 to TRBJ1-1, with D perhaps TRBD1 (6 bases). V shed 6 bases and J shed 1 base, with 15 bases lying between them. The CDR3 consists of 15 residues. CDR1 and CDR2 (germline): LNHDA, SQIVND (reference sequence). This CDR3 is CASSSRVRGNTEAFF. CDR3 bases: TGTGCCAGTAGCAGTAGGGTCAGGGGGAACACTGAAGCTTTCTTT.

This chain uses TRBV4-1 with TRBJ2-7, with 9 bases matching TRBD1. CDR1 is MGHRA and CDR2 is YSYEKL in the germline V gene. Germline trimming cut 0 bases from V and 4 bases from J; bases unmatched to any gene: 4. The CDR3 runs to 15 residues. The CDR3 DNA reads TGCGCCAGCAGCCAAGAGGACAGGGGTATTTACGAGCAGTACTTC. Translating it yields CASSQEDRGIYEQYF.

The V gene is TRBV6-5, the J gene TRBJ1-2; D unresolved. Between the trimmed V and J ends, which lost 4 bases and 5 bases, there was a span of 11 bases. CDR1 is MNHEY, CDR2 SVGAGI, per germline. The CDR3 runs to 13 residues. In DNA, the CDR3 is TGTGCCAGCAGTTTATACAGATCTTATGGCTACACCTTC. It translates to CASSLYRSYGYTF.

The chain uses TRBV6-1 and TRBJ2-7; 7 positions match TRBD1. CDR3 length: 14 amino acids. CDR1 and CDR2 (germline): MNHNS, SASEGT. V trimming: 0 bases; J trimming: 6 bases; junction bases outside the gene matches: 5. The CDR3 region has the DNA TGTGCCAGCAGTGAAGCGGCACAGGGGAGCGAGCAGTACTTC. As protein: CASSEAAQGSEQYF.

The chain has TRBV5-8 and TRBJ1-5, with D tentatively TRBD1 (5 bases). V lost 0 bases, J lost 3 bases, and 7 bases lay in between. The CDR3 spans 14 residues. The V gene's germline CDR1 is SGHTS and CDR2 YDEGEE. The CDR3 DNA sequence: TGTGCCAGCAGCTTGGCAGGGTCCAATCAGCCCCAGCATTTT. Protein sequence: CASSLAGSNQPQHF.

J is TRBJ2-2 and V is TRBV10-3; 7 bases are shared with TRBD2. CDR1 ENHRY and CDR2 SYGVKD come from the germline V gene. Germline trimming cut 8 bases from V and 3 bases from J; bases unmatched to any gene: 6. CDR3 size: 14 residues. The CDR3 reads CAIRGGVDTGELFF. The CDR3 nucleotides read TGTGCCATCCGGGGAGGGGTGGACACCGGGGAGCTGTTTTTT.

This clone showed up just a few times. The V and J genes are TRBV5-4 and TRBJ2-7; 9 bases are a match to TRBD2. The CDR3 totals 15 residues. Germline V lookup: CDR1 SGHNT, CDR2 YYREEE (reference sequence). Trimming took 1 base from V and 3 from J; bases not matched to a gene: 5. The CDR3 loop reads CASSLSLAGDYEQYF. In nucleotides, the CDR3 is TGTGCCAGCAGCTTGTCGTTAGCGGGGGACTACGAGCAGTACTTC.

CDR3 sequence reads: CASSGTPGTGDEPNEKLFF. The CDR3 DNA follows: TGCGCCAGCAGCGGGACTCCAGGGACAGGGGACGAACCAAATGAAAAACTGTTTTTT. The chain uses TRBV5-1 and TRBJ1-4; TRBD1 agrees at 10 bases. The V gene's germline CDR1 is SGHRS and CDR2 YFSETQ. The CDR3 is 19 amino acids. With 4 bases clipped from V and 5 bases from J, the junction kept 17 bases outside the gene matches.

The chain couples TRBV6-4 to TRBJ2-1; D is possibly TRBD1 (6 bases). The CDR3 is 15 residues long. Germline V gene sequence: CDR1 MRHNA, CDR2 SNTAGT. Trimming took 0 bases from V and 3 from J, leaving 9 bases between them. The CDR3 sequence: CASSDSWTDYNEQFF. In DNA, the CDR3 is TGTGCCAGCAGTGACTCCTGGACAGACTACAATGAGCAGTTCTTC.

The rearrangement uses TRBV19 and TRBJ1-1; 9 bases line up with TRBD1. The CDR3 loop spans 17 amino acids. V lost 3 bases to trimming and J lost 4 bases; unmatched junction nucleotides: 12. Germline V gene lookup returns CDR1 LNHDA and CDR2 SQIVND (reference sequence). The CDR3 DNA is TGTGCCAGTAGTATGGGGACAGGGTGTCTTTCGGGCACTGAAGCTTTCTTT. Protein product: CASSMGTGCLSGTEAFF.

The chain has TRBV13 and TRBJ2-3, with TRBD1 matching over 7 bases. The junction had 13 bases not matched to a gene; V was cut back by 5 bases and J by 2 bases. The length of the CDR3 is 17 residues. In germline, CDR1 is PRHDT, CDR2 FYEKMQ (reference sequence). Here the CDR3 reads CASSPRGTVIPTDTQYF. The CDR3 nucleotides read TGTGCCAGCAGCCCGAGAGGGACAGTGATACCCACAGATACGCAGTATTTT.